Following are 13 T cell receptor beta chains from one sample sequenced in a study of blood T cell repertoires in COVID-19. Generated by immunoSEQ multiplex PCR, the TCRdb table keeps only in-frame clones and is missing some. The sample carries approximately 75,000 clones, approximately 86% recorded once. Sequencing was performed on peripheral blood. These receptors were collected from a man at least 80 years old with COVID-19, enrolled during active disease.

The genes are TRBV7-2 and TRBJ1-6; no reliable D call. This CDR3 spans 14 amino acids. Germline CDR1 and CDR2: SGHTA and FQGNSA. The germline V and J ends were trimmed by 5 bases and 4 bases, with 9 bases remaining between them. The CDR3 sequence: CASSPAEYNSPLHF. In DNA, the CDR3 is TGTGCCAGCAGCCCCGCGGAGTATAATTCACCCCTCCACTTT.

The genes are TRBV7-9 and TRBJ2-1; 11 bases map to TRBD2. Germline V lookup: CDR1 SEHNR, CDR2 FQNEAQ (reference sequence). V lost 4 bases to trimming and J lost 4 bases; unmatched junction nucleotides: 9. This CDR3 is 17 amino acids long. CDR3 DNA: TGTGCCAGCAGCTCAATTAGCGGGGGGGCCTCTTACAATGAGCAGTTCTTC. Its protein is CASSSISGGASYNEQFF.

The genes are TRBV5-6 and TRBJ1-1; unclear D gene. V dropped 0 bases and J dropped 2 bases, with 8 bases sitting between them. CDR1 and CDR2 (germline): SGHDT, YYEEEE. This CDR3 has 14 amino acids. CDR3 amino acids: CASSLVPKNTEAFF. CDR3 in DNA: TGTGCCAGCAGCTTGGTCCCCAAAAACACTGAAGCTTTCTTT.

This clone was counted only a few times. The chain combines TRBV3-1 (or the pseudogene TRBV3-2) with TRBJ1-3, with TRBD1 as a possible D gene (5 bases). This CDR3 has 14 residues. Germline assignment: CDR1 LGHDT and CDR2 YNNKEL (reference sequence). V dropped 2 bases and J dropped 0 bases, with 5 bases sitting between them. CDR3 coding DNA: TGTGCCAGCAGCCAAAGGGGCTCTGGAAACACCATATATTTT. Amino acids: CASSQRGSGNTIYF.

V gene TRBV5-1 combines with J gene TRBJ1-2; 8 nucleotides align to TRBD1. Germline V gene data show CDR1 as SGHRS and CDR2 as YFSETQ. The CDR3 length is 15 residues. V shed 2 bases and J 6 bases; nucleotides not matched to a gene: 9. DNA for the CDR3: TGCGCCAGCAGCTTTTCTCGGACAGGGATCAATGGCTACACCTTC. Its translation is CASSFSRTGINGYTF.

The genes are TRBV7-9 and TRBJ2-3; perhaps TRBD2 as D (7 bases). V gave up 0 bases and J gave up 4 bases, with 17 bases separating them. The CDR3 runs to 17 residues. Germline values: CDR1 SEHNR, CDR2 FQNEAQ (reference sequence). CDR3 loop: CASSLARGGGRADTQYF. DNA of the CDR3: TGTGCCAGCAGCTTAGCGCGGGGAGGGGGTCGTGCAGATACGCAGTATTTT.

This clone was found once. This chain uses TRBV19 with TRBJ1-1, with 10 bases fitting TRBD1. Germline trimming cut 6 bases from V and 3 bases from J; bases unmatched to any gene: 4. The V gene's germline CDR1 is LNHDA and CDR2 SQIVND (reference sequence). The CDR3 has 14 amino acids. CDR3 DNA: TGTGCCAGTAGATGGGACAGGGGAGACACTGAAGCTTTCTTT. Protein product: CASRWDRGDTEAFF.

This chain uses TRBV28 with TRBJ1-1, with D possibly being TRBD1 (6 bases). The CDR3 runs 13 residues. The germline V and J ends were trimmed by 5 bases and 4 bases, with 11 bases remaining between them. Germline V gene lookup returns CDR1 MDHEN and CDR2 SYDVKM. CDR3 residues: CASSEQGSTEAFF. The CDR3 coding sequence is TGTGCCAGCAGTGAACAGGGTTCCACTGAAGCTTTCTTT.

This rearrangement joins TRBV5-5 to TRBJ1-4; 9 nucleotides align to TRBD1. The CDR3 extends over 16 amino acids. The junction had 5 bases not matched to a gene; V was cut back by 0 bases and J by 5 bases. The germline CDR1 and CDR2 sequences are SGHKS and YYEKEE (reference sequence). In DNA form, the CDR3 reads TGTGCCAGCAGCTTGGACAGGGGGCGAAGGAATGAAAAACTGTTTTTT. Translation: CASSLDRGRRNEKLFF.

This clone was detected only once. The rearrangement joins TRBV4-2 to TRBJ2-5, with TRBD2 as a possible D gene (7 bases). Trimming took 3 bases from V and 5 from J, leaving 13 bases between them. This CDR3 comprises 14 residues. CDR1 is LGHNA and CDR2 is YNFKEQ in the germline V gene. The CDR3 protein is CASSQGGARETQYF. The CDR3 DNA reads TGTGCCAGCAGCCAGGGGGGGGCCCGTGAGACCCAGTACTTC.

The rearrangement links TRBV4-2 to TRBJ2-2, with a possible D match to TRBD2 (6 bases). Germline V gene sequence: CDR1 LGHNA, CDR2 YNFKEQ. The CDR3 sequence is 13 residues long. Deletions cut 1 base from V and 9 bases from J, with 9 bases between. The CDR3 coding sequence is TGTGCCAGCAGCCAAGGGGGGGACCGGGAGCTGTTTTTT. Its translation: CASSQGGDRELFF.

The chain couples TRBV28 to TRBJ2-5, with 7 positions matching TRBD1. From germline, CDR1 is MDHEN and CDR2 SYDVKM. The CDR3 has 16 amino acids. Trimming at V came to 3 bases and at J to 1 base, leaving 8 bases not matched to a gene. CDR3 sequence reads: CASSFGTARFQETQYF. CDR3 coding DNA: TGTGCCAGCAGTTTTGGGACAGCTAGATTCCAAGAGACCCAGTACTTC.

This chain links TRBV9 with TRBJ1-3; 8 bases agree with TRBD1. The V gene end was trimmed by 1 base and the J gene end by 0 bases; junction bases not matched to a gene: 3. Germline-derived CDR1 and CDR2 are SGDLS and YYNGEE. CDR3 size: 16 residues. The CDR3 is CASSVRDRTSGNTIYF. The CDR3 DNA follows: TGTGCCAGCAGCGTACGGGACAGGACCTCTGGAAACACCATATATTTT. Full variable domain (outside the CDR3, taken from reference TRBV9 and TRBJ1-3): DSGVTQTPKHLITATGQRVTLRCSPRSGDLSVYWYQQSLDQGLQFLIQYYNGEERAKGNILERFSAQQFPDLHSELNLSSLELGDSALYFCASSVRDRTSGNTIYFGEGSWLTVV.